These 22 T cell receptor beta chains originate from one sample sequenced in a study of shared clonotypes between healthy human individuals. TCRdb keeps only in-frame clones here, not all; method: immunoSEQ multiplex PCR. The sample lists more than 90,000 clones; roughly two thirds were seen once. Source material: memory CD8+ T cells sorted from blood. Subset denoted: CD45RO+ cells pooled with CCR7-negative TemRA cells. These receptors came from a man between 25 and 39 years old in good health.

The table lists this clone with a few counts. The chain carries TRBV4-3 and TRBJ1-2; D is possibly TRBD1 (6 bases). CDR1 and CDR2 (germline): LGHNA, YSLEER. Trimming took 0 bases from V and 2 from J, leaving 10 bases between them. This CDR3 has 15 amino acids. As DNA, the CDR3 is TGCGCCAGCAGCCAAGATAACGACAGGAACTATGGCTACACCTTC. This sequence encodes CASSQDNDRNYGYTF.

J is TRBJ1-5 and V is TRBV10-2; tentatively, D is TRBD1 (6 bases). V lost 2 bases and J lost 9, with 20 bases in between. CDR1 and CDR2 from the germline V gene are WSHSY and SAAADI. The CDR3 runs 16 residues. The CDR3 sequence is CASSEADRQVGPPQHF. The CDR3, as DNA: TGCGCCAGCAGTGAGGCCGATCGACAGGTTGGGCCGCCCCAGCATTTT.

This clone turned up a few times. The chain links TRBV11-2 to TRBJ2-1, with 10 bases identical to TRBD2. Germline V gives CDR1 SGHAT, CDR2 FQNNGV. The CDR3 contains 15 residues. The ends lost 2 bases at V and 8 bases at J; junction bases unmatched: 6. In DNA form, the CDR3 reads TGTGCCAGCAGCTTACCAGCGGGAGGGAAAGATGAGCAGTTCTTC. It translates to CASSLPAGGKDEQFF.

This chain uses TRBV20-1 with TRBJ2-1; D remains unclear. There are 10 residues in the CDR3. Per the germline V gene, CDR1 is DFQATT and CDR2 is SNEGSKA (reference sequence). The CDR3 DNA sequence: TGCAGCGGGCTGGACCATGAGCAGTTCTTC. It translates to CSGLDHEQFF.

The chain is built from TRBV5-4 and TRBJ2-7; 12 positions agree with TRBD2. CDR1 and CDR2 from the germline V gene are SGHNT and YYREEE (reference sequence). The J segment lost 5 bases and the V segment lost 4 bases, leaving 10 bases of the junction unmatched. The CDR3 is made up of 16 amino acids. The CDR3 DNA is TGTGCCAGCAGCCCAAGACTAGCGGGAGTTAGTAACGAGCAGTACTTC. Amino acid sequence: CASSPRLAGVSNEQYF. Combining the CDR3 with reference TRBV5-4 and TRBJ2-7 gives the whole variable domain ETGVTQSPTHLIKTRGQQVTLRCSSQSGHNTVSWYQQALGQGPQFIFQYYREEENGRGNFPPRFSGLQFPNYSSELNVNALELDDSALYLCASSPRLAGVSNEQYFGPGTRLTVT.

The gene calls are TRBV4-3 and TRBJ2-3; maybe TRBD1 (7 bases). Germline assignment: CDR1 LGHNA and CDR2 YSLEER. V lost 0 bases, J lost 4 bases, and 14 bases lay in between. The CDR3 contains 16 residues. CDR3 loop: CASSQEIQGGADTQYF. As DNA, the CDR3 is TGCGCCAGCAGCCAAGAGATCCAGGGGGGCGCAGATACGCAGTATTTT.

This clone was seen a handful of times. The chain employs TRBV28 and TRBJ2-7; D unresolved. CDR3 length equals 11 residues. Trimming removed 5 bases from V and 3 bases from J, with 5 bases in between. Per the germline V gene, CDR1 is MDHEN and CDR2 is SYDVKM. The CDR3 DNA reads as TGTGCCAGCAGTCCCCACTACGAGCAGTACTTC. Translated, it gives CASSPHYEQYF.

This sequence joins TRBV2 and TRBJ2-1, with D unclear. Trimming removed 4 bases at V and 5 bases at J, with 9 bases between. CDR1 SNHLY and CDR2 FYNNEI come from the germline V gene. This CDR3 comprises 13 residues. CDR3 sequence (DNA): TGTGCCAGCAGTGGCAGCGCAGACAATGAGCAGTTCTTC. This sequence encodes CASSGSADNEQFF.

The chain joins TRBV11-2 to TRBJ2-3, with TRBD1 matching over 7 bases. The CDR3 contains 17 residues. Trimming cost V 1 base and J 2 bases; bases outside gene matches: 9. Germline CDR1 SGHAT, CDR2 FQNNGV. The DNA for the CDR3 is TGTGCCAGCAGCTTAGCCGGACAGGCCCGACTCACAGATACGCAGTATTTT. As protein: CASSLAGQARLTDTQYF.

Remarks on this clone: Additional DNA sequences in this sample encode the identical CDR3. J is TRBJ2-7 and V is TRBV6-1, with D unclear. The CDR3 spans 11 residues. The germline V gene has CDR1 MNHNS and CDR2 SASEGT. Trimming shortened V by 2 bases and J by 2 bases, and 1 base separated the two germline ends. The CDR3 DNA follows: TGTGCCAGCAGTGAAACCTACGAGCAGTACTTC. Amino acid sequence: CASSETYEQYF.

The chain employs TRBV4-3 and TRBJ2-2; D remains ambiguous. V was clipped by 5 bases and J by 2 bases, with 9 bases between them. Germline values: CDR1 LGHNA, CDR2 YSLEER. CDR3 length: 14 residues. In DNA, the CDR3 is TGCGCCAGCAGCGACGGAATTAACACCGGGGAGCTGTTTTTT. Translating gives CASSDGINTGELFF.

The V gene is TRBV28, the J gene TRBJ1-5; D perhaps matches TRBD1 (5 bases). The CDR3 consists of 16 residues. The V end lost 7 bases, the J end lost 3 bases, and 19 bases lay between the germline ends. Germline lookup yields CDR1 MDHEN and CDR2 SYDVKM. CDR3 sequence: CASNPTEDTYNQPQHF. CDR3 bases: TGTGCCAGCAACCCCACAGAGGACACGTACAATCAGCCCCAGCATTTT.

This clone showed up just a few times. The chain has TRBV5-1 and TRBJ2-7; D is uncertain. Germline assignment: CDR1 SGHRS and CDR2 YFSETQ. There are 14 residues in the CDR3. Trimming took 0 bases from V and 0 from J, leaving 7 bases between them. The CDR3 loop is CASSLVSGSYEQYF. DNA for the CDR3: TGCGCCAGCAGCTTGGTTTCGGGCTCCTACGAGCAGTACTTC.

Only a few counts were recorded for this clone. Other DNA sequences in this sample translate to the same CDR3. The chain uses TRBV6-6 and TRBJ2-1; 9 bases line up with TRBD2. The V gene end was trimmed by 0 bases and the J gene end by 7 bases; junction bases not matched to a gene: 7. Germline V gene data show CDR1 as MNHNY and CDR2 as SVGAGI (reference sequence). The CDR3 is 16 residues long. CDR3 DNA: TGTGCCAGCAGTTACTCGCGGGAGGGCCTCGGGAATGAGCAGTTCTTC. It specifies CASSYSREGLGNEQFF.

The chain joins TRBV29-1 to TRBJ2-5; the D call may be TRBD1 or TRBD2 (5 bases each). This CDR3 is built from 18 residues. V lost 4 bases and J 3 bases, leaving 27 bases between the germline ends. In germline, CDR1 is SQVTM, CDR2 ANQGSEA. The CDR3 DNA follows: TGCAGCGTTGTACGGCATCGCGAGCTCGGGGCAAGAAAAGAGACCCAGTACTTC. Its translation: CSVVRHRELGARKETQYF.

This chain uses TRBV7-9 with TRBJ2-1; 8 bases map to TRBD1. Germline loops: CDR1 SEHNR, CDR2 FQNEAQ (reference sequence). V gave up 6 bases and J gave up 9 bases; unmatched junction bases: 10. The CDR3 is 14 amino acids. CDR3 nucleotide sequence: TGTGCCAGCAGGGATCGACAGGGGTACGGTGAGCAGTTCTTC. Translated, it gives CASRDRQGYGEQFF.

The V gene is TRBV9, the J gene TRBJ2-7, with a tentative D call TRBD1 (6 bases). V lost 2 bases, J lost 2 bases, and 14 bases lay in between. Germline V gene sequence: CDR1 SGDLS, CDR2 YYNGEE. CDR3 length: 15 residues. The CDR3 spells CASSVRGNEAYEQYF. The CDR3 bases are TGTGCCAGCAGCGTCAGGGGAAACGAAGCCTACGAGCAGTACTTC.

This chain connects TRBV28 to TRBJ2-1; D unresolved. V dropped 3 bases and J dropped 7 bases, with 1 base sitting between them. Germline V gene lookup returns CDR1 MDHEN and CDR2 SYDVKM. The CDR3 loop spans 10 amino acids. CDR3 bases: TGTGCCAGCAGTTTGAATGAGCAGTTCTTC. It translates to CASSLNEQFF.

The V and J genes are TRBV23-1 and TRBJ1-5; D is undetermined. Being an ORF, TRBV23-1 has a function that is uncertain. The CDR3 contains 16 residues. V lost 0 bases and J 4 bases, leaving 13 bases between the germline ends. CDR3 sequence: CASSQSDGRSNQPQHF. The CDR3 nucleotides read TGCGCCAGCAGTCAATCGGACGGCAGGTCTAATCAGCCCCAGCATTTT.

This chain joins TRBV9 and TRBJ1-2; the D is unclear. The V gene's germline CDR1 is SGDLS and CDR2 YYNGEE. The CDR3 spans 15 residues. V was pared by 0 bases and J by 5 bases, with 14 bases between. The CDR3 sequence: CASSVAVTEGYGYTF. CDR3 DNA sequence: TGTGCCAGCAGCGTAGCTGTCACCGAAGGGTATGGCTACACCTTC.

The chain is built from TRBV7-9 and TRBJ2-1, with 10 bases fitting TRBD2. The CDR3 sequence is 19 residues long. Trimming at V came to 5 bases and at J to 4 bases, leaving 17 bases not matched to a gene. Germline V gene lookup returns CDR1 SEHNR and CDR2 FQNEAQ (reference sequence). CDR3 coding DNA: TGTGCCAGCAGCCCCGGGACCCTAGCGGGAGTTTCCCTGTACAATGAGCAGTTCTTC. Protein sequence: CASSPGTLAGVSLYNEQFF.

The chain employs TRBV11-1 and TRBJ2-7, with D uncertain. CDR3 length: 13 residues. Germline V gene data show CDR1 as SGHAT and CDR2 as FQDESV (reference sequence). With 1 base removed from V and 4 bases from J, the gap between germline ends came to 8 bases. The CDR3 DNA reads as TGTGCCAGCAGCTTAGGTCCGACGTACGAGCAGTACTTC. The encoded protein is CASSLGPTYEQYF.